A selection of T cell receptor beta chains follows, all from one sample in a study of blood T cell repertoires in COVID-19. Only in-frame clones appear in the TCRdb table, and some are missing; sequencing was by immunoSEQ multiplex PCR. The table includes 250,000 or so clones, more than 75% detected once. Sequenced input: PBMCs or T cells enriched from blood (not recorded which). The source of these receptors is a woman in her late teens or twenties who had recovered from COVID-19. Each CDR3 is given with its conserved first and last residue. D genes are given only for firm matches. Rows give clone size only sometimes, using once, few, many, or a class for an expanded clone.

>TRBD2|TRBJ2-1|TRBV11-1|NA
TGTGCCAGCAGCTTGCCTAGCGGGAAGAATGAGCAGTTCTTC
CASSLPSGKNEQFF
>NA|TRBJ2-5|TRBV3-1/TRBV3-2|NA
TGTGCCAGCAGCCAGGATAACGCGGGGAAGACCCAGTACTTC
CASSQDNAGKTQYF
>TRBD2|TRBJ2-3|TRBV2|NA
TGTGCCAGCAGTGGTCCAACTAGCGAAGCAGAATATACGCAGTATTTT
CASSGPTSEAEYTQYF
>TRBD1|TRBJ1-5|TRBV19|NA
TGTGCCAGTGATTTGCAGGGGGCTGGCAATCAGCCCCAGCATTTT
CASDLQGAGNQPQHF
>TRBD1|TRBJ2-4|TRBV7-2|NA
TGTGCCAGCAGCCCGTACCCCGGGACAGGGGGCACTGGAAACATTCAGTACTTC
CASSPYPGTGGTGNIQYF
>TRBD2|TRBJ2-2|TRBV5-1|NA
TGCGCCAGCAACTTAGCGGGAGGCGGCGGGGAGCTGTTTTTT
CASNLAGGGGELFF
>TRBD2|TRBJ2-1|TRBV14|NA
TGTGCCAGCAGCCCCCCCCCAGGGAGGGATGAGCAGTTCTTC
CASSPPPGRDEQFF
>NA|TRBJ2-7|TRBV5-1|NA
TGCGCCAGCAGCGGGCCCGGCTCCTACGAGCAGTACTTC
CASSGPGSYEQYF
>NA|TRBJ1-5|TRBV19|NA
TGTGCCAGTAGGGGCCTTAGCAATCAGCCCCAGCATTTT
CASRGLSNQPQHF
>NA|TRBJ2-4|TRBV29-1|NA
TGCAGCGTTGAAGATCTATCTAGCGAGATGGGGAACATTCAGTACTTC
CSVEDLSSEMGNIQYF
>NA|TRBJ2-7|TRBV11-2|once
TGTGCCAGCAGCTTAGACAGGTACTCCTACGAGCAGTACTTC
CASSLDRYSYEQYF
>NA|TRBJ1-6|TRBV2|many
TGTGCCAGCAGTTCCGACGGACTAACCAATTCACCCCTCCACTTT
CASSSDGLTNSPLHF
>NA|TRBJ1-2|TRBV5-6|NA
TGTGCCAGCAATCGGGGGTATGGCTACACCTTC
CASNRGYGYTF
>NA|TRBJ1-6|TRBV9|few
TGTGCCAGCAGCGTAGGCGGTTCACCCCTCCACTTT
CASSVGGSPLHF
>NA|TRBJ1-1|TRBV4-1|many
TGCGCCAGCAGCCCGGTTTGGGGGGACACTGAAGCTTTCTTT
CASSPVWGDTEAFF
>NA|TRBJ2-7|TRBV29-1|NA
TGCAGCGTTGAAGAGAACAGCTCCGAGCAGTACTTC
CSVEENSSEQYF
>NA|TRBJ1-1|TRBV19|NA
TGTGCCAGTAGTATGGACACGTCTTCGAACACTGAAGCTTTCTTT
CASSMDTSSNTEAFF
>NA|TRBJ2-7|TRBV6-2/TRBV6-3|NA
TGTGCCAGCAGTAGCACCGGGGAGAAGGTCTACGAGCAGTACTTC
CASSSTGEKVYEQYF
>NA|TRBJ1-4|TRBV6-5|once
TGTGCCAGCAGCCCAGACTGGAGTAATGAAAAACTGTTTTTT
CASSPDWSNEKLFF
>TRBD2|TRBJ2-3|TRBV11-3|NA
TGTGCCAGCAAGGACGGCGGGGGGGTACAATATACGCAGTATTTT
CASKDGGGVQYTQYF
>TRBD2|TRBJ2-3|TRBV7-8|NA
TGTGCCAGCAGCGCCGGGGGGTCCACAGATACGCAGTATTTT
CASSAGGSTDTQYF
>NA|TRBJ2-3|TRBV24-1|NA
TGTGCCACCAGTTACGGCGACACTACAGATACGCAGTATTTT
CATSYGDTTDTQYF
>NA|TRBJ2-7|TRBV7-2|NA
TGTGCCAGCAGCTTAGGTCTGACACTAGGCTACGAGCAGTACTTC
CASSLGLTLGYEQYF
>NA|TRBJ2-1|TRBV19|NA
TGTGCCAGTAGCGGACACCTGGAATTCAATGAGCAGTTCTTC
CASSGHLEFNEQFF
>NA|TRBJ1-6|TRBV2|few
TGTGCCAGCAGTGAAACGGACAGTACCAATTCACCCCTCCACTTT
CASSETDSTNSPLHF
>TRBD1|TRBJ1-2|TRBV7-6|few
TGTGCCAGCAGCTTCGGACAGGGCGGCTACACCTTC
CASSFGQGGYTF
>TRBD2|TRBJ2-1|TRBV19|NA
TGTGCCAGTAGTTCTAGCGGTGGAATCAATGAGCAGTTCTTC
CASSSSGGINEQFF
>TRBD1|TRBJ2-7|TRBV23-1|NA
TGCGCCAGCAGTCTCACGGGACAGGGAGTCTACGAGCAGTACTTC
CASSLTGQGVYEQYF
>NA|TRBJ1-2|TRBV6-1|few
TGTGCCAGCAGTGAAGCTACCGGCACAGGGCAATGGGCTGGCTACACCTTC
CASSEATGTGQWAGYTF
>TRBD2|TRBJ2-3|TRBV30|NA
TGTGCCTGGAGTGTACGGGGGGGCCAAGATACGCAGTATTTT
CAWSVRGGQDTQYF
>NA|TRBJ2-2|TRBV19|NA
TGTGCCAGTAGTTCCCGAGGATTCTTCACCGGGGAGCTGTTTTTT
CASSSRGFFTGELFF
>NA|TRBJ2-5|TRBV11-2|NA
TGTGCCAGCAGCCCCGAGGGGACTTACCCTCAAGAGACCCAGTACTTC
CASSPEGTYPQETQYF
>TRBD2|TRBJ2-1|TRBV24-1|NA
TGTGCCACCAGTGATCGGACTAGCGGGAGGGCTCTCTCCTACAATGAGCAGTTCTTC
CATSDRTSGRALSYNEQFF
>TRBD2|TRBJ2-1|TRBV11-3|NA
TGTGCCAGCAGCCCTAGCGGGAGTAAATACAATGAGCAGTTCTTC
CASSPSGSKYNEQFF
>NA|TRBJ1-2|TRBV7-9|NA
TGTGCCAGCACCGACACCGGGAGCGGCTACACCTTC
CASTDTGSGYTF
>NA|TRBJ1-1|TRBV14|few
TGTGCCAGCAGCCAGGTTGACAGGCCGAACACTGAAGCTTTCTTT
CASSQVDRPNTEAFF
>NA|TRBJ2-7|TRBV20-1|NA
TGCAGTGCTGAGGACAGCTACGAGCAGTACTTC
CSAEDSYEQYF
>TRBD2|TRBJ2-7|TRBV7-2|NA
TGTGCCAGCAGCTTAGATGCTCTAGCGGGGACTTACGAGCAGTACTTC
CASSLDALAGTYEQYF
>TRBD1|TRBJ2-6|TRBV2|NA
TGTGCCAGCAGTGAAGTAGGGACAGGGGGCACCCAAATCTCTGGGGCCAACGTCCTGACTTTC
CASSEVGTGGTQISGANVLTF
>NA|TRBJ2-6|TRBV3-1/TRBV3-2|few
TGTGCCAGCAGCCAAGTGTGGACAGTTGGGGCCAACGTCCTGACTTTC
CASSQVWTVGANVLTF
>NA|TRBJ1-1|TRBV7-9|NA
TGTGCCAGCAGCTTATTCGGTCCGAGCAACACTGAAGCTTTCTTT
CASSLFGPSNTEAFF
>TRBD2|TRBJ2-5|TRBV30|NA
TGTGCCTGGAACCCAGGACTAGCGGGGCCGGAGACCCAGTACTTC
CAWNPGLAGPETQYF
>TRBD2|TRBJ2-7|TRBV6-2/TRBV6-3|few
TGTGCCAGCAGCTCTCGGGGACTAGCGCCCTCCTACGAGCAGTACTTC
CASSSRGLAPSYEQYF
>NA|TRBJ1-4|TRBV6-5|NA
TGTGCCAGCAGCCCCATGTCCCAGGGAGAAAAACTGTTTTTT
CASSPMSQGEKLFF
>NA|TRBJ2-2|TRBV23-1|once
TGCGCCAGCAGTCAATCAAGGAGGGCCGCGAACACCGGGGAGCTGTTTTTT
CASSQSRRAANTGELFF
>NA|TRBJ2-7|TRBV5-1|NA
TGCGCCAGCAGCCCTGCCCGACCCGACAGATACGAGCAGTACTTC
CASSPARPDRYEQYF
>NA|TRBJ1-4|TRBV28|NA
TGTGCCAGCAGTTTTGGGCACGCCACTAATGAAAAACTGTTTTTT
CASSFGHATNEKLFF
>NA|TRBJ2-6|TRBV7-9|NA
TGTGCCGGGAGCCTATCGAGCTCTGGGGCCAACGTCCTGACTTTC
CAGSLSSSGANVLTF
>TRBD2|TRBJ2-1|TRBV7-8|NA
TGTGCCAGCAGCTTAACGGGACTAGCGGGGGGCCTCAATGAGCAGTTCTTC
CASSLTGLAGGLNEQFF
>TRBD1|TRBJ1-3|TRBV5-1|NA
TGCGCCAGCAGCCCGGGGTCGACAGGGGGGACTGGAAACACCATATATTTT
CASSPGSTGGTGNTIYF
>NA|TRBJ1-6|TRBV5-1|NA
TGCGCCAGCAGCTTGGGCCCCGTGTGGAGCCTAGATAATTCACCCCTCCACTTT
CASSLGPVWSLDNSPLHF
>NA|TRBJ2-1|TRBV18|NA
TGTGCCAGCTCACCACTAACGGGCTCCTACAATGAGCAGTTCTTC
CASSPLTGSYNEQFF
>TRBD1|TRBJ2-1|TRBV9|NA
TGTGCCAGCACCCCAGGACAGGGGTTAAATGCTGAGCAGTTCTTC
CASTPGQGLNAEQFF
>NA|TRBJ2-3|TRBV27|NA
TGTGCCAGCAGTTTAAGAGGGCCTGGAGATACGCAGTATTTT
CASSLRGPGDTQYF
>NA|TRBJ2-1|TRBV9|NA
TGTGCCAGCAGCGTGTCCAGGGTGGGAGGAAGCTCCTACAATGAGCAGTTCTTC
CASSVSRVGGSSYNEQFF
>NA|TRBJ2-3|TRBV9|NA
TGTGCCAGCAGCGTAGGGAGTCGCGCAGATACGCAGTATTTT
CASSVGSRADTQYF
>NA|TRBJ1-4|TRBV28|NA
TGTGCCAGCAGTTTATGGGCAGGAAGACGTGAAAAACTGTTTTTT
CASSLWAGRREKLFF
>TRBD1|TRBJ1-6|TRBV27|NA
TGTGCCAGCAGTCCCTGGGGCAGGGGGGTGGGATCACCCCTCCACTTT
CASSPWGRGVGSPLHF